These T cell receptor beta chains were read from a single sample in a study of blood T cell repertoires in COVID-19. Sequencing used immunoSEQ multiplex PCR; TCRdb keeps in-frame clones, though not all of them. The sample has approximately 220,000 clones, around nine tenths seen once; the top ten hold approximately 0.66%. The sequencing input was peripheral blood. Receptors were obtained from a man aged 35-49 years with acute or convalescent COVID-19. The CDR3 runs from the conserved cysteine through the conserved F or W. The D gene is left open where the match is weak. Expanded clones get a size class; other rows say once, few or many, or leave the size out.

clone size,V gene,J gene,D gene,CDR3 protein,CDR3 DNA
.,TRBV11-3,TRBJ2-2,.,CASRDKTGNTGELFF,TGTGCCAGCAGGGATAAGACAGGGAACACCGGGGAGCTGTTTTTT
.,TRBV18,TRBJ2-3,.,CATLQADTQYF,TGTGCCACCCTACAGGCCGATACGCAGTATTTT
.,TRBV28,TRBJ2-3,TRBD1,CASSLGTGSTDTQYF,TGTGCCAGCAGTTTGGGGACAGGGAGCACAGATACGCAGTATTTT
.,TRBV21-1,TRBJ2-5,.,CASSKVKLAGQETQYF,TGTGCCAGCAGCAAAGTAAAACTAGCGGGACAAGAGACCCAGTACTTC
.,TRBV18,TRBJ1-2,TRBD1,CASSAGTGGGYTF,TGTGCCAGCTCAGCTGGGACAGGAGGTGGCTACACCTTC
.,TRBV5-1,TRBJ1-4,TRBD1,CASSPGQGAVGEKLFF,TGCGCCAGCAGCCCGGGACAGGGGGCAGTCGGTGAAAAACTGTTTTTT
.,TRBV6-4,TRBJ2-7,.,CASSDSGRVLYEQYF,TGTGCCAGCAGTGACTCGGGCAGGGTTTTGTACGAGCAGTACTTC
.,TRBV6-5,TRBJ2-7,TRBD2,CASSYSGGLGYEQYF,TGTGCCAGCAGTTACTCAGGAGGACTAGGGTACGAGCAGTACTTC
.,TRBV6-5,TRBJ2-3,TRBD2,CASTIGGGVADTQYF,TGTGCCAGCACCATTGGCGGGGGGGTCGCAGATACGCAGTATTTT
.,TRBV7-6,TRBJ2-5,TRBD2,CASSLGEGRETQYF,TGTGCCAGCAGCTTGGGGGAGGGCCGGGAGACCCAGTACTTC
.,TRBV5-1,TRBJ1-2,.,CASSAPGDYGYTF,TGCGCCAGCAGTGCCCCAGGGGACTATGGCTACACCTTC
.,TRBV6-2/TRBV6-3,TRBJ2-3,.,CASSYSSQRWQDTQYF,TGTGCCAGCAGTTACTCGAGTCAGCGGTGGCAAGATACGCAGTATTTT
.,TRBV14,TRBJ1-1,.,CASSQDRRNTEAFF,TGTGCCAGCAGCCAAGACAGGCGGAACACTGAAGCTTTCTTT
.,TRBV4-1,TRBJ2-5,TRBD2,CASSQGLAGIQETQYF,TGCGCCAGCAGCCAAGGACTAGCGGGGATCCAAGAGACCCAGTACTTC
.,TRBV29-1,TRBJ1-5,.,CSVDGGDKNQPQHF,TGCAGCGTTGACGGGGGGGACAAAAATCAGCCCCAGCATTTT
.,TRBV19,TRBJ2-1,.,CASSILGGNEQFF,TGTGCCAGTAGTATTTTAGGCGGAAATGAGCAGTTCTTC
.,TRBV6-5,TRBJ1-4,TRBD1,CASSYSGGGEKLFF,TGTGCCAGCAGTTACTCAGGGGGCGGTGAAAAACTGTTTTTT
.,TRBV30,TRBJ1-2,.,CAWSVFDRAYGYTF,TGTGCCTGGAGTGTATTTGACAGAGCCTATGGCTACACCTTC
.,TRBV10-3,TRBJ1-5,.,CAIMDSGYQPQHF,TGTGCCATCATGGACTCGGGGTATCAGCCCCAGCATTTT
.,TRBV5-4,TRBJ1-2,.,CASSAEQGPYGYTF,TGTGCCAGCAGCGCCGAACAGGGTCCATATGGCTACACCTTC
.,TRBV5-5,TRBJ2-2,.,CASRLTGELFF,TGTGCCAGCAGGCTGACAGGGGAGCTGTTTTTT
.,TRBV9,TRBJ2-1,.,CASSVEQISPNEQFF,TGTGCCAGCAGCGTAGAACAGATAAGCCCCAATGAGCAGTTCTTC
once,TRBV9,TRBJ2-3,.,CASSIQGTSTDTQYF,TGTGCCAGCAGCATACAGGGAACTAGCACAGATACGCAGTATTTT
.,TRBV11-3,TRBJ2-2,TRBD1,CASSSDRGLTGELFF,TGTGCCAGCAGCTCGGACAGGGGGCTAACCGGGGAGCTGTTTTTT
.,TRBV6-2/TRBV6-3,TRBJ2-3,TRBD2,CASSSWTSGGTDTQYF,TGTGCCAGCAGTTCCTGGACTAGCGGGGGCACAGATACGCAGTATTTT
.,TRBV29-1,TRBJ1-4,TRBD1,CSVGGTGNEKLFF,TGCAGCGTTGGAGGGACAGGGAACGAAAAACTGTTTTTT
.,TRBV28,TRBJ2-1,.,CASSSTSGLLRTNEQFF,TGTGCCAGCAGTTCAACTTCGGGACTCCTCAGGACGAATGAGCAGTTCTTC
once,TRBV19,TRBJ2-1,TRBD2,CASRGSGGLGEQFF,TGTGCCAGTAGGGGCAGCGGGGGGCTCGGTGAGCAGTTCTTC
many,TRBV9,TRBJ2-7,TRBD1,CASGRQGSYEQYF,TGTGCCAGCGGGCGACAGGGCTCCTACGAGCAGTACTTC
.,TRBV10-3,TRBJ2-6,.,CAISPGIWRHQSSGANVLTF,TGTGCCATCAGTCCTGGGATTTGGAGGCATCAATCCTCTGGGGCCAACGTCCTGACTTTC
.,TRBV7-5,TRBJ2-1,.,CVRSLEGQGVHNEQFF,TGTGTCAGAAGCTTAGAGGGACAGGGGGTACATAATGAGCAGTTCTTC
once,TRBV6-4,TRBJ1-6,TRBD1,CASSDKSDRLYSPLHF,TGTGCCAGCAGTGACAAGTCGGACAGGTTATATTCACCCCTCCACTTT
.,TRBV5-1,TRBJ2-1,TRBD1,CASSLGQLINEQFF,TGCGCCAGCAGCCTGGGACAGCTTATCAATGAGCAGTTCTTC
once,TRBV7-8,TRBJ1-3,.,CASSLARTAGNTIYF,TGTGCCAGCAGCTTAGCGAGGACAGCTGGAAACACCATATATTTT
.,TRBV27,TRBJ1-2,.,CASRLAGGAGGYTF,TGTGCCAGCAGACTGGCCGGGGGGGCTGGAGGCTACACCTTC
.,TRBV30,TRBJ1-2,.,CAWSRSGMYGYTF,TGTGCCTGGAGCAGATCGGGGATGTATGGCTACACCTTC
.,TRBV19,TRBJ2-1,.,CASEGRIYNEQFF,TGTGCCAGTGAGGGCCGGATATACAATGAGCAGTTCTTC
.,TRBV7-2,TRBJ2-3,.,CASSPRGADTQYF,TGTGCCAGCAGCCCCCGCGGGGCGGATACGCAGTATTTT
.,TRBV19,TRBJ2-5,TRBD2,CASSTEGFGTSGSQTQYF,TGTGCCAGTAGTACCGAGGGATTTGGGACTAGCGGGAGCCAGACCCAGTACTTC
.,TRBV5-6,TRBJ1-2,.,CASSLPGVYYGYTF,TGTGCCAGCAGCCTTCCAGGGGTGTACTATGGCTACACCTTC
.,TRBV29-1,TRBJ1-2,.,CSVYAETGAKLSYGYTF,TGCAGCGTTTATGCGGAGACAGGTGCGAAATTATCCTATGGCTACACCTTC
once,TRBV3-1/TRBV3-2,TRBJ2-3,TRBD2,CASSHHGSGGLGRDTQYF,TGTGCCAGCAGCCATCACGGTAGCGGGGGGCTCGGAAGGGATACGCAGTATTTT